This TCR beta chain was obtained from a study of blood T cells in healthy people across ages. Study-level findings and limits: The recorded TCR beta diversity per million T cells decreased in a roughly linear manner with age. PBMCs went unsorted, and a conclusive naive versus antigen-experienced comparison was therefore prevented. Naive CD4+ cell counts and diversity both ran higher in long-lived than in aged donors.

The length of the CDR3 is 14 residues. Per the germline V gene, CDR1 is SGHTA and CDR2 is FQGNSA. The V end lost 1 base, the J end lost 5 bases, and 11 bases lay between the germline ends. There are a few counts of this clonotype. Its specificity is unknown. Sample-barcoded 5' priming and a J-beta primer mix drove a second PCR of roughly 7 to 11 cycles. TCRdb itself ran the 5' RACE reads through MiXCR, one entry per CDR3 protein. The sample lists fewer than 700,000 distinct CDR3 sequences; 40% to 50% were seen once. The sequenced sample was blood. The sequence derives from an elderly man in good health. This chain joins TRBV7-2 and TRBJ2-5; possibly TRBD2 for D (6 bases). This CDR3 reads CASSLGLVRETQYF. CDR3 nucleotide sequence: TGTGCCAGCAGCTTAGGACTAGTGCGGGAGACCCAGTACTTC.